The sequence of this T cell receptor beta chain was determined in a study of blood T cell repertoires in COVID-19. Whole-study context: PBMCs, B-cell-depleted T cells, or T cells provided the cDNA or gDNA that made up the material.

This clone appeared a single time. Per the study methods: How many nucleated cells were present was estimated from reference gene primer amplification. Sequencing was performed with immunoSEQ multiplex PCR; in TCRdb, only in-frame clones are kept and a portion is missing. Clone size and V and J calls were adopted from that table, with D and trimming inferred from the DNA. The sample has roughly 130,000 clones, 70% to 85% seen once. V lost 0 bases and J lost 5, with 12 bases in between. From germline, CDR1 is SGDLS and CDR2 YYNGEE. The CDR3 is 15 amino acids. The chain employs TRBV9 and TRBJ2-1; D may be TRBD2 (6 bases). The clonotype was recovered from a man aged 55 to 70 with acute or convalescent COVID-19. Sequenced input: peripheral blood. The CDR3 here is CASSVAGRWNNEQFF. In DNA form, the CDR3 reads TGTGCCAGCAGCGTAGCCGGGAGATGGAACAATGAGCAGTTCTTC.